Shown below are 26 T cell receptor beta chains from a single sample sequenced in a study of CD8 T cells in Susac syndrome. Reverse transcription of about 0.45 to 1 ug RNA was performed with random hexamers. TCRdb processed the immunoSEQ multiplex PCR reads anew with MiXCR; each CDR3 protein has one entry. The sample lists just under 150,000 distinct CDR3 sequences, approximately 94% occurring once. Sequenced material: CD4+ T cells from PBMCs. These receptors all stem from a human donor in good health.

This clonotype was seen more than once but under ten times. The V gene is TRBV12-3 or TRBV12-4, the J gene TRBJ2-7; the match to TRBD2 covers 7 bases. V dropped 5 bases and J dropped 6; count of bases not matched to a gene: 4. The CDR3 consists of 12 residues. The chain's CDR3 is CASSPPGGEQYF. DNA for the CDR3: TGTGCCAGCAGTCCCCCGGGAGGCGAGCAGTACTTC.

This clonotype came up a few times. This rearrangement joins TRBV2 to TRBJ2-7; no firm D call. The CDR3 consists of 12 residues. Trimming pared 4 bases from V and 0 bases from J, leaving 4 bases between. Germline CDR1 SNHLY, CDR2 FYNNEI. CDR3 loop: CASSVDSYEQYF. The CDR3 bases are TGTGCCAGCAGTGTCGACTCCTACGAGCAGTACTTC.

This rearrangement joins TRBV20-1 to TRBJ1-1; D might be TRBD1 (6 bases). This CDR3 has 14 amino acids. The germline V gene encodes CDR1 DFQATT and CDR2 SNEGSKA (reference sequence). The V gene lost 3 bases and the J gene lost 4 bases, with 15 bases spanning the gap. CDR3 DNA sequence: TGCAGTGCTAGTCCAGGTAGGGGGAGCACTGAAGCTTTCTTT. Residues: CSASPGRGSTEAFF.

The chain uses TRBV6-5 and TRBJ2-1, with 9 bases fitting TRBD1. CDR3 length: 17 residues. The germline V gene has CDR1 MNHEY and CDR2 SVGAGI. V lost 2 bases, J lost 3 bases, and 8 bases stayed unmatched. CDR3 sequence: CASSYQMGQGNYNEQFF. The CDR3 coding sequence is TGTGCCAGCAGTTACCAAATGGGACAGGGAAACTACAATGAGCAGTTCTTC.

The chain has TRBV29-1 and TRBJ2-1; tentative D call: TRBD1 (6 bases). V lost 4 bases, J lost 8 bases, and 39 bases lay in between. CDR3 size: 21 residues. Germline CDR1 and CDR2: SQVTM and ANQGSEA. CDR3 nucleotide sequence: TGCAGCGTTGTGCTGATAGCGAGCCGGAAACAGGGTAAGCTTGGCGGTTATGAGCAGTTCTTC. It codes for CSVVLIASRKQGKLGGYEQFF.

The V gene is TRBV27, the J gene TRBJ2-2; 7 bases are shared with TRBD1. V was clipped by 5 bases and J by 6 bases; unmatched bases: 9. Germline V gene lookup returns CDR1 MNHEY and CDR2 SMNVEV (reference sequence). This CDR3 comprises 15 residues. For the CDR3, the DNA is TGTGCCAGCAGTCCCGGGGACAGTTACTCCGGGGAGCTGTTTTTT. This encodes CASSPGDSYSGELFF.

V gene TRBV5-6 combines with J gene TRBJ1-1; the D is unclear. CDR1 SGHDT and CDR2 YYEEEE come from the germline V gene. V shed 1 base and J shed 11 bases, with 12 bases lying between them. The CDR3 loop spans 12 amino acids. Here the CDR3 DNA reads TGTGCCAGCAGCTTGAGGCAGATCGGGGCTTTCTTT. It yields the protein CASSLRQIGAFF.

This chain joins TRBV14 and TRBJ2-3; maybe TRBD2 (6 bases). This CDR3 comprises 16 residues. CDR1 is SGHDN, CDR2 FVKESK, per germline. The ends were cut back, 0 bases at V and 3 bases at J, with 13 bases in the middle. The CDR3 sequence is CASSQETGVTTDTQYF. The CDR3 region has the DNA TGTGCCAGCAGCCAAGAGACGGGAGTAACGACAGATACGCAGTATTTT. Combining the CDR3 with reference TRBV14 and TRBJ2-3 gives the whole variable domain EAGVTQFPSHSVIEKGQTVTLRCDPISGHDNLYWYRRVMGKEIKFLLHFVKESKQDESGMPNNRFLAERTGGTYSTLKVQPAELEDSGVYFCASSQETGVTTDTQYFGPGTRLTVL.

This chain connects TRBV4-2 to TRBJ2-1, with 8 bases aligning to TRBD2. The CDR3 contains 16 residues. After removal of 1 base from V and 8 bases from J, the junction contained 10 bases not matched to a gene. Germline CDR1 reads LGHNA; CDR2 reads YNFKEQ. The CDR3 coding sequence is TGTGCCAGCAGCCAAGTCAGCGGGAGACGGCTCGATGAGCAGTTCTTC. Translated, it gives CASSQVSGRRLDEQFF.

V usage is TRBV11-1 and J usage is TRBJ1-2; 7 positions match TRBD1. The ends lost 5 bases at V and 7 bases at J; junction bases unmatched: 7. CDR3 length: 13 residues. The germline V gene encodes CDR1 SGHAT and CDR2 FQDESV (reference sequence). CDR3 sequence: CASSNRQGGGYTF. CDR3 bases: TGTGCCAGCAGCAATCGACAGGGTGGTGGCTACACCTTC.

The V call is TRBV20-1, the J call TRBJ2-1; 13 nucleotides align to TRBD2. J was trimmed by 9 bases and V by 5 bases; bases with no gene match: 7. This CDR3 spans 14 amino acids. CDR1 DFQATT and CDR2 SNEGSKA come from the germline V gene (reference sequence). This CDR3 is CSALRTSGRTEQFF. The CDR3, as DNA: TGCAGTGCTCTTCGGACTAGCGGGAGAACTGAGCAGTTCTTC.

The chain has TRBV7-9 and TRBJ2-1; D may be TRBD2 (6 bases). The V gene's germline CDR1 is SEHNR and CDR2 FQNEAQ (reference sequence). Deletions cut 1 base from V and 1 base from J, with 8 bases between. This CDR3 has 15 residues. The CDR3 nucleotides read TGTGCCAGCAGCTTAGACGGGAGATCCTACAATGAGCAGTTCTTC. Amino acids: CASSLDGRSYNEQFF.

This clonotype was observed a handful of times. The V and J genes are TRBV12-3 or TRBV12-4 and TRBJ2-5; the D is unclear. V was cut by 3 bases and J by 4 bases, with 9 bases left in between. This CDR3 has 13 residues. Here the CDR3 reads CASSFSVRETQYF. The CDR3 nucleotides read TGTGCCAGCAGTTTCAGCGTGAGAGAGACCCAGTACTTC.

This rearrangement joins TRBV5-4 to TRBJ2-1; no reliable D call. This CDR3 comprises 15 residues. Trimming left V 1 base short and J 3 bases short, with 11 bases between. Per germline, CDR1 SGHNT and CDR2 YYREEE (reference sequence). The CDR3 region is CASSLSGYFYNEQFF. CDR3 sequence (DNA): TGTGCCAGCAGCTTGTCTGGCTACTTCTACAATGAGCAGTTCTTC.

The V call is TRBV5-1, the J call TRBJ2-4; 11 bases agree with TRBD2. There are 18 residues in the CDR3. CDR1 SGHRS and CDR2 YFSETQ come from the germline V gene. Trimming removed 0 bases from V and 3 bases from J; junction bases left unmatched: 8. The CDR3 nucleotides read TGCGCCAGCAGCTTGGAGAGACTAGCGGGATTCGACAAAAACATTCAGTACTTC. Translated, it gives CASSLERLAGFDKNIQYF.

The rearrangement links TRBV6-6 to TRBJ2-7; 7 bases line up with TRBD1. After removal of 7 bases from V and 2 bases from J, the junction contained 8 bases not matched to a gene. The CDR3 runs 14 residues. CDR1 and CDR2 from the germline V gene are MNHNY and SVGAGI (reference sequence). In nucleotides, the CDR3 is TGTGCCAGCACCACAGGGGTCTGGACCTACGAGCAGTACTTC. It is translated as CASTTGVWTYEQYF.

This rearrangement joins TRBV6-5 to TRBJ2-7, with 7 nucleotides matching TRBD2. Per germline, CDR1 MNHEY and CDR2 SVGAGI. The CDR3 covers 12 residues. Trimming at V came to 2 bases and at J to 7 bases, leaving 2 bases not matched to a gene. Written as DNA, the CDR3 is TGTGCCAGCAGTTACCCGCGGGGGGAGCAGTACTTC. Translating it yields CASSYPRGEQYF.

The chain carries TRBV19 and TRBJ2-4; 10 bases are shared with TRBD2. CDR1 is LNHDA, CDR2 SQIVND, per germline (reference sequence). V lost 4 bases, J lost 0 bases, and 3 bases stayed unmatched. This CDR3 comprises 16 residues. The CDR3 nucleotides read TGTGCCAGTAGTACGACTAGCGGGCTAGCCAAAAACATTCAGTACTTC. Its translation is CASSTTSGLAKNIQYF.

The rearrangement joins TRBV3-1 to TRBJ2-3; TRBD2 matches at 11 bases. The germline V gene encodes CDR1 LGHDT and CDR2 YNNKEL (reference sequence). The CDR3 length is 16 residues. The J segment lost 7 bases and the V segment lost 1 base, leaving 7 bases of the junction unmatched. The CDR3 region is CASSQVSGRAWNTQYF. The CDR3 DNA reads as TGTGCCAGCAGCCAAGTTAGCGGGAGGGCCTGGAATACGCAGTATTTT.

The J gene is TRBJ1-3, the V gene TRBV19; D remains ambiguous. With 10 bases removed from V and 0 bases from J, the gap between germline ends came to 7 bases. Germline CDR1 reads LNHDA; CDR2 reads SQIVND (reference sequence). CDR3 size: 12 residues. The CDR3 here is CAIKSSGNTIYF. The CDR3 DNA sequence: TGTGCCATCAAAAGCTCTGGAAACACCATATATTTT.

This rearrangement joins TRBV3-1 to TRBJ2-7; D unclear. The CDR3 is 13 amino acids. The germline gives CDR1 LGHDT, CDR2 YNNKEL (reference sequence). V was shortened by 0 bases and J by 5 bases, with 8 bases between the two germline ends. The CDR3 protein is CASSQDRPDEQYF. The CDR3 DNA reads TGTGCCAGCAGCCAAGACCGCCCGGACGAGCAGTACTTC.

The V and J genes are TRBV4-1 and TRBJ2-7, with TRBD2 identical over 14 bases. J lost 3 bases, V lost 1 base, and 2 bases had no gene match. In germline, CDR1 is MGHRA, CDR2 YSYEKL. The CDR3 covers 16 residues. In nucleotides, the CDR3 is TGCGCCAGCAGCCAAGGGGGGACTAGCGGGAGCTACGAGCAGTACTTC. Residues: CASSQGGTSGSYEQYF.

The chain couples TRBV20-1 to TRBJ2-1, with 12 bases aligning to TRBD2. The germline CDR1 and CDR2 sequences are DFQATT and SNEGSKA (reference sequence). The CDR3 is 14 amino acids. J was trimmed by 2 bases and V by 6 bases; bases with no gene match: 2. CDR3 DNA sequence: TGCAGTGCCCCTAGCGGGAGGGCCTACAATGAGCAGTTCTTC. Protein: CSAPSGRAYNEQFF.

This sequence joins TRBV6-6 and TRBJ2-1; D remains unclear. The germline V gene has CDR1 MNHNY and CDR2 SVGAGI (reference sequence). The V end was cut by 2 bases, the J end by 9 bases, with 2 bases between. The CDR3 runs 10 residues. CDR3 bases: TGTGCCAGCAGTTACGGTGAGCAGTTCTTC. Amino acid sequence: CASSYGEQFF.

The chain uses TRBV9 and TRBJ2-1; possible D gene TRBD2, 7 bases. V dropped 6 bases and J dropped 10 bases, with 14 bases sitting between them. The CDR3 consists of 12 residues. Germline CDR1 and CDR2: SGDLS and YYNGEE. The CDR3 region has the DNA TGTGCCAGCAACTTACCGGGGGGCGAGCAGTTCTTC. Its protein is CASNLPGGEQFF. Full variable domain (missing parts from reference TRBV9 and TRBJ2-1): DSGVTQTPKHLITATGQRVTLRCSPRSGDLSVYWYQQSLDQGLQFLIQYYNGEERAKGNILERFSAQQFPDLHSELNLSSLELGDSALYFCASNLPGGEQFFGPGTRLTVL.

The CDR3 sequence: CASTIIHGRGLAFF. CDR3 nucleotides: TGTGCCAGTACCATTATTCATGGACGTGGATTGGCTTTCTTT. This chain connects TRBV2 to TRBJ1-1; D is undetermined. The V end was cut by 9 bases, the J end by 11 bases, with 25 bases between. Germline V gene data show CDR1 as SNHLY and CDR2 as FYNNEI. This CDR3 has 14 amino acids.